This TCR beta chain was captured in a study of blood T cell repertoires in COVID-19. Study context: Donors in the United States, Italy and Spain gave samples during acute or convalescent COVID-19. The cDNA or gDNA used as material had been derived from T cells, B-cell-depleted T cells, or PBMCs.

In the study's own analysis: Nucleated cell counts were estimated from reference gene primer amplification. Libraries were prepared by immunoSEQ multiplex PCR; TCRdb keeps only in-frame clonotypes and omits some of them. V and J calls and clone size are those listed in that table; D and trimming were worked out from the DNA. Found here are roughly 190,000 clones, roughly 82% of them singletons; the top ten hold 7.8%. A Seattle source enrolled patients during active infection and followed them longitudinally. The sequence came from a woman aged 55-69 years with COVID-19, enrolled during active disease. What was sequenced was peripheral blood.

The CDR3 nucleotides read TGTGCCAGCAGCCAAGATCCCGGGGTCGAGCAGTACTTC. This codes for CASSQDPGVEQYF. This chain connects TRBV4-2 to TRBJ2-7; possible D gene TRBD2, 5 bases. Germline V gives CDR1 LGHNA, CDR2 YNFKEQ. The ends were cut back, 0 bases at V and 6 bases at J, with 9 bases in the middle. The CDR3 covers 13 residues.